This T cell receptor (beta chain) was identified during a study of blood T cell repertoires in COVID-19. Across the whole study: The origin of the acute and convalescent COVID-19 samples was the United States, Italy and Spain. Nucleic acid was either cDNA or gDNA, and it came from T cells, B-cell-depleted T cells, or PBMCs.

Authors' data handling: Amplification of reference gene primers provided the estimated nucleated cell counts. TCRdb keeps only in-frame clones here, not all; method: immunoSEQ multiplex PCR. The D gene and trimming were derived from the DNA, and the V and J assignments and clone size from that table. The sample lists 200,000 or so clones; just under 85% were seen once. The sequence was collected from a woman between 65 and 79 years old with active or convalescent COVID-19. The sequenced sample consisted of peripheral blood.

CDR3 sequence (DNA): TGTGCCAGCTCACCGACTAGCCCTTCGGGCTACACCTTC. Residues: CASSPTSPSGYTF. This chain links TRBV18 with TRBJ1-2; D call uncertain. The CDR3 contains 13 residues. Trimming pared 3 bases from V and 8 bases from J, leaving 13 bases between. Germline loops: CDR1 KGHSH, CDR2 LQKENI.